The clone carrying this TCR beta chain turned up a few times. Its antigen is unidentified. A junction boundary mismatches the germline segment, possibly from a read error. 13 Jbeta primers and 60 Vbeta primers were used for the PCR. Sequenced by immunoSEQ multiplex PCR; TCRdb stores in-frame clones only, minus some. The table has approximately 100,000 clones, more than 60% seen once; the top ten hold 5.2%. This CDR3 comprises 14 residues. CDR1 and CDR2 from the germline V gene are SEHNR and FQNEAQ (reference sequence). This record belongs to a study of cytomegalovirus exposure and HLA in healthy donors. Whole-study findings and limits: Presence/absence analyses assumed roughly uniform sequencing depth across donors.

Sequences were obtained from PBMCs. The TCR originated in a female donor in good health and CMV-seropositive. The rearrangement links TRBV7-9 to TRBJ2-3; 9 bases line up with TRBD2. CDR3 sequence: CASSLAGPTDTQYF. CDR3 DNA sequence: TGTGCCAGCAGCCTAGCGGGGCCCACAGATACGCAGTATTTT. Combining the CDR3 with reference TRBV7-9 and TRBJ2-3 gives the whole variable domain DTGVSQNPRHKITKRGQNVTFRCDPISEHNRLYWYRQTLGQGPEFLTYFQNEAQLEKSRLLSDRFSAERPKGSFSTLEIQRTEQGDSAMYLCASSLAGPTDTQYFGPGTRLTVL.